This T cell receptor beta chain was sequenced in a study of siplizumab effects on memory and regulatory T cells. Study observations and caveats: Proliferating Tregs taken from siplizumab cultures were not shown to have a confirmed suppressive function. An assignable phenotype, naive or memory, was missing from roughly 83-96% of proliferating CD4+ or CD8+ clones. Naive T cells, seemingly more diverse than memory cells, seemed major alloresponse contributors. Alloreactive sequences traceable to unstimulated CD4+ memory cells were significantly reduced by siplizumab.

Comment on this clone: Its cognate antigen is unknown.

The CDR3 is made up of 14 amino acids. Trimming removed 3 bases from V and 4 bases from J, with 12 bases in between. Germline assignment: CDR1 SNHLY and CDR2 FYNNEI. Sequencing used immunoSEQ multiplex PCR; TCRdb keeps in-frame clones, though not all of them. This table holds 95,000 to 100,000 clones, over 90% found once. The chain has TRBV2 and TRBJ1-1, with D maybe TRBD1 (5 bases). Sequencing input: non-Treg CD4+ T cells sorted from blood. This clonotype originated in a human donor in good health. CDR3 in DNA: TGTGCCAGCAGTGATGAAAGGGGTCTCACTGAAGCTTTCTTT. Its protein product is CASSDERGLTEAFF.